This T cell receptor beta chain was identified during a study of immune evolution from preneoplasia to lung adenocarcinoma. General study results and limits: Normal lung had highest clonality; later lesions appeared denser, more diverse. Top clone frequencies peaked in normal lung, apparently declining through invasive adenocarcinoma.

Clones were sequenced by immunoSEQ multiplex PCR, and TCRdb holds only the in-frame ones, with some missing. The sample includes over 4,500 clones, 75% to 80% of them seen just once. Germline assignment: CDR1 SGHTA and CDR2 FQGTGA. This CDR3 spans 14 amino acids. V was pared by 2 bases and J by 3 bases, with 9 bases between. Between the mid-2010s and the late 2010s, patients underwent resection in Japan or China. Two lung cancer pathologists independently confirmed each histologic diagnosis. On this clone: Antigen specificity is unknown.

The clonotype comes from a person in their sixties with lung adenocarcinoma. The sequencing sample was made of FFPE normal lung tissue adjacent to the tumor. The J gene is TRBJ2-3, the V gene TRBV7-3, with a tentative D call TRBD1 (5 bases). For the CDR3, the DNA is TGTGCCAGCAGCTTATCTCAGGGTACAGATACGCAGTATTTT. Amino acid sequence: CASSLSQGTDTQYF.